The 27 T cell receptor beta chains below come from one sample, sequenced in a study of blood T cell repertoires in COVID-19. The data were produced by immunoSEQ multiplex PCR, yet TCRdb's version contains in-frame clones alone and is incomplete. The sample holds approximately 90,000 clones, 86% seen once. The sample was peripheral blood. The source of these receptors is a man in his 60s with acute or convalescent COVID-19.

This chain joins TRBV29-1 and TRBJ1-1; D unresolved. V gave up 5 bases and J gave up 1 base, with 14 bases separating them. Per germline, CDR1 SQVTM and CDR2 ANQGSEA. The CDR3 totals 14 residues. CDR3 DNA: TGCAGCGTTCAAAATAACTATCAGAACACTGAAGCTTTCTTT. Translated: CSVQNNYQNTEAFF.

The V call is TRBV9, the J call TRBJ2-7; perhaps TRBD1 as D (6 bases). V dropped 0 bases and J dropped 6 bases, with 16 bases sitting between them. CDR3 size: 15 residues. Germline CDR1 is SGDLS and CDR2 is YYNGEE. CDR3 sequence: CASSVASRQDGEQYF. The CDR3 DNA reads TGTGCCAGCAGCGTAGCTAGTCGACAGGACGGCGAGCAGTACTTC.

J is TRBJ1-5 and V is TRBV3-1 (or the pseudogene TRBV3-2); D call uncertain. The V gene's germline CDR1 is LGHDT and CDR2 YNNKEL (reference sequence). This CDR3 is 13 amino acids long. V was clipped by 4 bases and J by 9 bases, with 13 bases between them. The CDR3 loop is CASSPLRSGPQHF. Here the CDR3 DNA reads TGTGCCAGCAGCCCCCTGCGGTCGGGGCCCCAGCATTTT.

This chain joins TRBV7-2 and TRBJ1-1; D remains ambiguous. V was pared by 5 bases and J by 1 base, with 11 bases between. The germline V gene encodes CDR1 SGHTA and CDR2 FQGNSA. The CDR3 length is 14 residues. The CDR3 DNA reads as TGTGCCAGCAGCAAGTTTGAGGGGAACACTGAAGCTTTCTTT. This sequence encodes CASSKFEGNTEAFF.

A few counts support this clone. The J gene is TRBJ1-2, the V gene TRBV19, with a tentative D call TRBD1 (6 bases). Per the germline V gene, CDR1 is LNHDA and CDR2 is SQIVND (reference sequence). This CDR3 spans 12 amino acids. V was pared by 8 bases and J by 3 bases, with 10 bases between. CDR3 coding DNA: TGTGCCAGTTCACAGGGAGACTATGGCTACACCTTC. It encodes CASSQGDYGYTF.

CDR3 residues: CASSLAGVMNTEAFF. CDR3 DNA: TGTGCCAGCAGCTTGGCAGGGGTGATGAACACTGAAGCTTTCTTT. J is TRBJ1-1 and V is TRBV5-4, with a weak D call TRBD1 (6 bases). V lost 0 bases and J lost 0, with 9 bases in between. This CDR3 has 15 amino acids. Germline V lookup: CDR1 SGHNT, CDR2 YYREEE (reference sequence).

This clone was seen a handful of times. The rearrangement joins TRBV30 to TRBJ1-5; 10 bases are a match to TRBD1. Germline assignment: CDR1 GTSNPN and CDR2 SVGIG (reference sequence). The CDR3 spans 17 residues. V was pared by 0 bases and J by 4 bases, with 9 bases of the junction left unmatched. CDR3 amino acids: CAWSVGDRGPGNQPQHF. The CDR3 DNA follows: TGTGCCTGGAGTGTAGGGGACAGGGGACCGGGAAATCAGCCCCAGCATTTT.

V usage is TRBV12-5 and J usage is TRBJ2-2; weak D call: TRBD2 (5 bases). Germline V gives CDR1 LGHNT, CDR2 FRNRAP. V gave up 1 base and J gave up 5 bases, with 17 bases separating them. This CDR3 is built from 17 residues. CDR3 in amino acids: CASGLDASRVRTGELFF. For the CDR3, the DNA is TGTGCTAGTGGTTTGGACGCCTCGAGGGTTCGGACCGGGGAGCTGTTTTTT. Using reference TRBV12-5 and TRBJ2-2 for the parts outside the CDR3, the full variable domain is DARVTQTPRHKVTEMGQEVTMRCQPILGHNTVFWYRQTMMQGLELLAYFRNRAPLDDSGMPKDRFSAEMPDATLATLKIQPSEPRDSAVYFCASGLDASRVRTGELFFGEGSRLTVL.

The rearrangement links TRBV7-9 to TRBJ2-7, with D perhaps TRBD2 (6 bases). CDR3 length: 14 residues. V was cut by 2 bases and J by 5 bases, with 13 bases left in between. Germline V gene lookup returns CDR1 SEHNR and CDR2 FQNEAQ (reference sequence). The chain's CDR3 is CASSLLRGGNEQYF. Here the CDR3 DNA reads TGTGCCAGCAGCTTATTGCGGGGAGGAAACGAGCAGTACTTC.

V and J are TRBV21-1 and TRBJ1-1; whether TRBD1, the table's D call, matches the DNA was not checked. TRBV21-1 is a documented pseudogene. The CDR3 spans 14 residues. CDR3 protein: CASSSPTGSYEAFF. The DNA for the CDR3 is TGTGCCAGCAGCAGTCCCACAGGCTCGTATGAAGCTTTCTTT.

V and J are TRBV7-9 and TRBJ1-2; D not certain. The CDR3 consists of 14 residues. Trimming removed 3 bases at V and 4 bases at J, with 12 bases between. Germline CDR1 is SEHNR and CDR2 is FQNEAQ (reference sequence). As DNA, the CDR3 is TGTGCCAGCAGCTTGGAGATTTGGGTCTATGGCTACACCTTC. Translated, it gives CASSLEIWVYGYTF.

The chain is built from TRBV2 and TRBJ2-3, with 10 bases identical to TRBD2. The germline V gene encodes CDR1 SNHLY and CDR2 FYNNEI. The CDR3 is 16 amino acids. Losses at the gene ends were 9 bases for V and 2 bases for J; bases not matched to a gene: 11. Here the CDR3 DNA reads TGTGCCAGGGGGGCTAGCGGGAGAGGGTCCACAGATACGCAGTATTTT. Its protein is CARGASGRGSTDTQYF.

The V and J genes are TRBV11-2 and TRBJ1-4, with unresolved D. This CDR3 region has 18 residues. Trimming shortened V by 3 bases and J by 0 bases, and 17 bases separated the two germline ends. Germline values: CDR1 SGHAT, CDR2 FQNNGV. CDR3 in amino acids: CASSLHKGTGATNEKLFF. DNA for the CDR3: TGTGCCAGCAGCTTGCACAAGGGAACCGGGGCAACTAATGAAAAACTGTTTTTT.

This sequence joins TRBV18 and TRBJ2-5, with 8 bases identical to TRBD1. J lost 5 bases, V lost 2 bases, and 1 base had no gene match. This CDR3 spans 13 amino acids. CDR1 and CDR2 (germline): KGHSH, LQKENI. CDR3 loop: CASSPNRGETQYF. In DNA, the CDR3 is TGTGCCAGCTCACCAAACAGGGGGGAGACCCAGTACTTC.

V gene TRBV7-9 combines with J gene TRBJ1-6; maybe TRBD1 (5 bases). Looked up from germline, CDR1 is SEHNR and CDR2 is FQNEAQ (reference sequence). CDR3 size: 14 residues. The ends were cut back, 6 bases at V and 6 bases at J, with 12 bases in the middle. The CDR3: CASRPTDSNSPLHF. CDR3 sequence (DNA): TGTGCCAGCAGACCTACAGACAGTAATTCACCCCTCCACTTT.

V and J are TRBV5-1 and TRBJ2-3; the match to TRBD1 covers 9 bases. The CDR3 has 16 amino acids. The germline V gene encodes CDR1 SGHRS and CDR2 YFSETQ. J gave up 3 bases and V 2 bases, and 7 bases lay outside the gene matches. The DNA of the CDR3 is TGCGCCAGCAGCTTCGTGGACAGGGGTGCAACAGATACGCAGTATTTT. It translates to CASSFVDRGATDTQYF.

The rearrangement joins TRBV9 to TRBJ1-1, with 8 bases that match TRBD1. Trimming took 4 bases from V and 4 from J; bases not matched to a gene: 12. CDR3 length equals 16 residues. From germline, CDR1 is SGDLS and CDR2 YYNGEE. The CDR3 sequence is CASSRGQGAGVTEAFF. The CDR3 nucleotides are TGTGCCAGCAGCCGTGGACAGGGTGCCGGTGTCACTGAAGCTTTCTTT.

The J gene is TRBJ1-5, the V gene TRBV6-1; no definite D call. The CDR3 is 15 amino acids. Trimming removed 0 bases from V and 2 bases from J, with 8 bases in between. CDR1 and CDR2 (germline): MNHNS, SASEGT. In nucleotides, the CDR3 is TGTGCCAGCAGTGAAGCTCCGGGTGGCAATCAGCCCCAGCATTTT. It yields the protein CASSEAPGGNQPQHF.

The V gene is TRBV18, the J gene TRBJ1-1, with D possibly being TRBD1 (5 bases). Per germline, CDR1 KGHSH and CDR2 LQKENI. CDR3 length equals 14 residues. Trimming took off 5 bases at V and 1 base at J, with 11 bases between the two ends. CDR3 sequence reads: CASSSRQTNTEAFF. As DNA, the CDR3 is TGTGCCAGCTCATCCAGACAGACGAACACTGAAGCTTTCTTT.

The rearrangement uses TRBV19 and TRBJ1-1, with 10 bases aligning to TRBD1. CDR1 is LNHDA, CDR2 SQIVND, per germline (reference sequence). The V gene end was trimmed by 6 bases and the J gene end by 7 bases; junction bases not matched to a gene: 5. CDR3 length: 13 amino acids. CDR3 bases: TGTGCCAGTAGGAAGGACAGGGGGATTGAAGCTTTCTTT. This encodes CASRKDRGIEAFF.

This rearrangement joins TRBV19 to TRBJ1-3; D is uncertain. V was cut by 7 bases and J by 3 bases, with 16 bases left in between. The CDR3 is 15 residues long. Germline CDR1 reads LNHDA; CDR2 reads SQIVND (reference sequence). CDR3 DNA sequence: TGTGCCAGTACTTCTCAGGCATTTCGTGGAAACACCATATATTTT. Translation: CASTSQAFRGNTIYF.

This clone was picked up one time. The V gene is TRBV6-5, the J gene TRBJ1-2; no reliable D call. V lost 7 bases and J lost 2, with 11 bases in between. The CDR3 has 13 residues. The germline gives CDR1 MNHEY, CDR2 SVGAGI. The CDR3 coding sequence is TGTGCCAGCATAGCCGGCAGAAACTATGGCTACACCTTC. Residues: CASIAGRNYGYTF.

This chain links TRBV30 with TRBJ1-6, with 7 bases matching TRBD1. Trimming took 4 bases from V and 4 from J; bases not matched to a gene: 7. The CDR3 has 15 residues. The V gene's germline CDR1 is GTSNPN and CDR2 SVGIG (reference sequence). The CDR3 DNA reads as TGTGCCTGGAAAAGAGGGGGCTCGTATAATTCACCCCTCCACTTT. It translates to CAWKRGGSYNSPLHF.

The chain is built from TRBV6-6 and TRBJ1-4; 7 bases align to TRBD1. The CDR3 totals 18 residues. Germline lookup yields CDR1 MNHNY and CDR2 SVGAGI (reference sequence). V trimming: 5 bases; J trimming: 4 bases; junction bases outside the gene matches: 16. CDR3 sequence reads: CASSPLRQYRGHNEKLFF. DNA for the CDR3: TGTGCCAGCAGTCCGCTCAGACAGTACAGGGGCCATAATGAAAAACTGTTTTTT.

The chain uses TRBV12-5 and TRBJ1-4; 9 bases agree with TRBD1. Germline-derived CDR1 and CDR2 are LGHNT and FRNRAP. The CDR3 runs to 13 residues. V lost 6 bases and J lost 8; bases outside the gene matches: 4. In DNA, the CDR3 is TGTGCTAGTGGCCGGGACAGGGACGAAAAACTGTTTTTT. Protein product: CASGRDRDEKLFF.

The chain uses TRBV3-1 (or the pseudogene TRBV3-2) and TRBJ2-5; the match to TRBD2 covers 9 bases. The CDR3 runs to 14 residues. V lost 2 bases, J lost 2 bases, and 0 bases stayed unmatched. Germline-derived CDR1 and CDR2 are LGHDT and YNNKEL (reference sequence). The CDR3 bases are TGTGCCAGCAGCCAAAGCGGGGGGCAAGAGACCCAGTACTTC. Translated: CASSQSGGQETQYF.

The chain carries TRBV30 and TRBJ1-1, with 7 bases lining up with TRBD1. The CDR3 covers 15 residues. V was clipped by 0 bases and J by 1 base; unmatched bases: 5. Looked up from germline, CDR1 is GTSNPN and CDR2 is SVGIG (reference sequence). Written as DNA, the CDR3 is TGTGCCTGGAGTGTGACAGGGAATGGGAACACTGAAGCTTTCTTT. Its translation is CAWSVTGNGNTEAFF. Full variable domain (remainder filled in from reference TRBV30 and TRBJ1-1): SQTIHQWPATLVQPVGSPLSLECTVEGTSNPNLYWYRQAAGRGLQLLFYSVGIGQISSEVPQNLSASRPQDRQFILSSKKLLLSDSGFYLCAWSVTGNGNTEAFFGQGTRLTVV.